This is a list of T cell receptor beta chains from one sample in a study of OX40 agonist ivuxolimab in advanced cancers. Clones were read by immunoSEQ multiplex PCR, and TCRdb kept only the in-frame ones, dropping some. The sample lists under 100,000 clones; approximately 84% were seen once. The specimen was CD4+ or CD8+ T cells sorted from blood, collected in a trial of the OX40 agonist ivuxolimab. These receptors all stem from an adult with an advanced solid tumor such as melanoma, head and neck, liver or kidney cancer. CDR3s include the opening cysteine and the closing phenylalanine or tryptophan. The D gene is left open where the match is weak. Only some rows state a clone size, as once, few, many or a class for expanded clones.

D gene,V gene,J gene,clone size,CDR3 protein,CDR3 DNA
TRBD1,TRBV10-3,TRBJ1-5,-,CAISGTGRNQPQHF,TGTGCCATCAGTGGGACAGGGCGCAATCAGCCCCAGCATTTT
-,TRBV5-1,TRBJ2-2,-,CASSSDRNSGELFF,TGCGCCAGCAGCTCGGACAGAAACTCCGGGGAGCTGTTTTTT
-,TRBV4-1,TRBJ2-7,-,CASSPIPQGPFYEQYF,TGCGCCAGCAGCCCCATTCCCCAGGGCCCTTTCTACGAGCAGTACTTC
-,TRBV11-2,TRBJ1-4,-,CASSLDLPNEKLFF,TGTGCCAGCAGCTTAGACCTCCCCAATGAAAAACTGTTTTTT
-,TRBV10-3,TRBJ2-3,-,CAISVVGGTSTDTQYF,TGTGCCATCAGTGTTGTCGGGGGAACTAGCACAGATACGCAGTATTTT
-,TRBV7-9,TRBJ2-1,few,CASSLMVGGSGEQFF,TGTGCCAGCAGCTTAATGGTAGGGGGATCTGGTGAGCAGTTCTTC
-,TRBV11-2,TRBJ1-1,few,CASSSFRGHNTEAFF,TGTGCCAGCAGCTCGTTCAGGGGCCACAACACTGAAGCTTTCTTT
TRBD1,TRBV9,TRBJ2-6,-,CASSFRGPGANVLTF,TGTGCCAGCAGCTTCAGGGGGCCTGGGGCCAACGTCCTGACTTTC
-,TRBV27,TRBJ2-1,-,CASSLGSNEQFF,TGTGCCAGCAGTTTAGGTAGCAATGAGCAGTTCTTC
TRBD1,TRBV27,TRBJ1-1,-,CASSSGTAVYTEAFF,TGTGCCAGCAGTTCAGGGACAGCGGTTTACACTGAAGCTTTCTTT
-,TRBV10-1,TRBJ2-3,-,CASSPGYTDTQYF,TGCGCCAGCAGCCCGGGGTACACAGATACGCAGTATTTT
-,TRBV19,TRBJ1-2,-,CASSIKGIGGYTF,TGTGCCAGTAGTATCAAGGGGATCGGCGGCTACACCTTC
TRBD1,TRBV25-1,TRBJ1-1,once,CASSRGRETEAFF,TGTGCCAGCAGCAGGGGGCGAGAAACTGAAGCTTTCTTT
TRBD1,TRBV5-4,TRBJ1-1,once,CASSLGDRNTEAFF,TGTGCCAGCAGCTTGGGGGACAGGAACACTGAAGCTTTCTTT
TRBD2,TRBV7-8,TRBJ2-7,-,CASSLEWTSGIGEQYF,TGTGCCAGCAGCTTAGAGTGGACTAGCGGGATAGGCGAGCAGTACTTC
-,TRBV7-8,TRBJ2-6,-,CASSLARLGTPLSGANVLTF,TGTGCCAGCAGCTTAGCGCGGTTGGGGACTCCGCTATCTGGGGCCAACGTCCTGACTTTC
-,TRBV6-1,TRBJ1-2,-,CASSEGGKDGYTF,TGTGCCAGCAGTGAAGGGGGGAAGGATGGCTACACCTTC
-,TRBV6-6,TRBJ2-7,-,CASSYGSAGSYEQYF,TGTGCCAGCAGTTACGGGAGCGCCGGCTCCTACGAGCAGTACTTC